Listed below are T cell receptor beta chains from one sample, sequenced in a study of PD-1 blockade in mismatch repair-deficient tumors. Repertoires were generated with immunoSEQ multiplex PCR, while TCRdb's copy carries only in-frame clones and drops some. Of under 95,000 clones listed, more than 65% are singletons. Material: peripheral blood, obtained 12 weeks after starting pembrolizumab. The receptors were gathered from an adult with mismatch repair-deficient cancer. The CDR3 runs from the conserved cysteine through the conserved F or W. Fields, in order: D gene, J gene, CDR3 length, V gene, clone size, CDR3 protein, CDR3 DNA. D genes are given only for firm matches. Clone sizes are given selectively: once, few, many, or a class where the clone is expanded.

d_call: .; j_call: TRBJ1-5; cdr3_length: 14; v_call: TRBV5-1; clone_size: .; cdr3_aa: CASSLREGGQPQHF; cdr3_nt: TGCGCCAGCAGCTTGAGAGAGGGAGGCCAGCCCCAGCATTTT
d_call: .; j_call: TRBJ2-7; cdr3_length: 11; v_call: TRBV29-1; clone_size: .; cdr3_aa: CSVGSGYEQYF; cdr3_nt: TGCAGCGTCGGCAGTGGCTACGAGCAGTACTTC
d_call: TRBD1; j_call: TRBJ2-5; cdr3_length: 17; v_call: TRBV2; clone_size: .; cdr3_aa: CASSGGIGTGEPEAQYF; cdr3_nt: TGTGCCAGCAGTGGGGGAATTGGGACAGGAGAACCCGAGGCCCAGTACTTC
d_call: TRBD2; j_call: TRBJ2-5; cdr3_length: 18; v_call: TRBV5-1; clone_size: .; cdr3_aa: CASRKRSYQGSGAETQYF; cdr3_nt: TGCGCCAGCAGAAAGAGATCTTACCAGGGTAGCGGGGCAGAGACCCAGTACTTC
d_call: .; j_call: TRBJ2-3; cdr3_length: 14; v_call: TRBV6-5; clone_size: .; cdr3_aa: CASSSVGFRDTQYF; cdr3_nt: TGTGCCAGCAGCTCGGTCGGTTTTAGAGATACGCAGTATTTT
d_call: TRBD2; j_call: TRBJ2-6; cdr3_length: 19; v_call: TRBV15; clone_size: once; cdr3_aa: CATSRHQSGVSPGANVLTF; cdr3_nt: TGTGCCACCAGCAGGCACCAAAGCGGGGTTTCGCCTGGGGCCAACGTCCTGACTTTC
d_call: .; j_call: TRBJ1-1; cdr3_length: 14; v_call: TRBV19; clone_size: .; cdr3_aa: CASSIRKENTEAFF; cdr3_nt: TGTGCCAGTAGTATTAGGAAAGAGAACACTGAAGCTTTCTTT
d_call: .; j_call: TRBJ2-7; cdr3_length: 13; v_call: TRBV10-1; clone_size: .; cdr3_aa: CASSDRGSYEQYF; cdr3_nt: TGCGCCAGCAGTGACAGGGGATCCTACGAGCAGTACTTC
d_call: .; j_call: TRBJ1-5; cdr3_length: 15; v_call: TRBV18; clone_size: .; cdr3_aa: CASSPNSQVGQPQHF; cdr3_nt: TGTGCCAGCTCACCGAACAGCCAAGTAGGTCAGCCCCAGCATTTT
d_call: .; j_call: TRBJ1-2; cdr3_length: 14; v_call: TRBV5-5; clone_size: .; cdr3_aa: CASSSGPVNYGYTF; cdr3_nt: TGTGCCAGCAGCTCCGGACCGGTTAACTATGGCTACACCTTC
d_call: .; j_call: TRBJ1-1; cdr3_length: 12; v_call: TRBV30; clone_size: once; cdr3_aa: CAWTSGNTEAFF; cdr3_nt: TGTGCCTGGACATCGGGGAACACTGAAGCTTTCTTT
d_call: .; j_call: TRBJ2-5; cdr3_length: 13; v_call: TRBV7-8; clone_size: .; cdr3_aa: CASSHLQGETQYF; cdr3_nt: TGTGCCAGCAGCCACTTACAGGGAGAGACCCAGTACTTC
d_call: .; j_call: TRBJ1-1; cdr3_length: 14; v_call: TRBV6-5; clone_size: few; cdr3_aa: CASTTGREGTEAFF; cdr3_nt: TGTGCCAGCACCACTGGGAGGGAAGGCACTGAAGCTTTCTTT
d_call: .; j_call: TRBJ1-2; cdr3_length: 13; v_call: TRBV29-1; clone_size: .; cdr3_aa: CSAARTPQYGYTF; cdr3_nt: TGCAGCGCGGCCCGGACACCACAGTATGGCTACACCTTC
d_call: TRBD2; j_call: TRBJ2-1; cdr3_length: 20; v_call: TRBV18; clone_size: .; cdr3_aa: CASSPSYLGREGRGLYEQFF; cdr3_nt: TGTGCCAGCTCACCATCGTACTTAGGACGGGAGGGCCGAGGTCTCTATGAGCAGTTCTTC
d_call: .; j_call: TRBJ2-1; cdr3_length: 13; v_call: TRBV7-3; clone_size: .; cdr3_aa: CASSLRWQLEQFF; cdr3_nt: TGTGCCAGCAGCTTAAGGTGGCAGCTTGAGCAGTTCTTC
d_call: TRBD2; j_call: TRBJ2-1; cdr3_length: 14; v_call: TRBV7-9; clone_size: .; cdr3_aa: CASSSSGREYEQFF; cdr3_nt: TGTGCCAGCAGCTCTAGCGGGAGAGAGTATGAGCAGTTCTTC
d_call: .; j_call: TRBJ2-2; cdr3_length: 14; v_call: TRBV7-6; clone_size: .; cdr3_aa: CASRQAPNTGELFF; cdr3_nt: TGTGCCAGCAGGCAGGCGCCTAACACCGGGGAGCTGTTTTTT
d_call: .; j_call: TRBJ2-1; cdr3_length: 15; v_call: TRBV9; clone_size: .; cdr3_aa: CASSGAGLSYNEQFF; cdr3_nt: TGTGCCAGCAGCGGAGCGGGTCTCTCCTACAATGAGCAGTTCTTC
d_call: .; j_call: TRBJ1-2; cdr3_length: 15; v_call: TRBV30; clone_size: .; cdr3_aa: CAWRGGVRANYGYTF; cdr3_nt: TGTGCCTGGAGAGGGGGGGTCCGAGCTAACTATGGCTACACCTTC
d_call: .; j_call: TRBJ1-2; cdr3_length: 13; v_call: TRBV7-2; clone_size: .; cdr3_aa: CASSPRRGGGYTF; cdr3_nt: TGTGCCAGCAGCCCGCGGAGGGGGGGTGGCTACACCTTC
d_call: TRBD2; j_call: TRBJ2-1; cdr3_length: 17; v_call: TRBV5-1; clone_size: few; cdr3_aa: CASSLATSGSSYNEQFF; cdr3_nt: TGCGCCAGCAGCTTGGCCACTAGCGGGAGCTCCTACAATGAGCAGTTCTTC
d_call: .; j_call: TRBJ2-7; cdr3_length: 15; v_call: TRBV7-8; clone_size: .; cdr3_aa: CASRERTESSYEQYF; cdr3_nt: TGTGCCAGCAGAGAAAGGACAGAATCCTCCTACGAGCAGTACTTC
d_call: .; j_call: TRBJ2-7; cdr3_length: 15; v_call: TRBV27; clone_size: .; cdr3_aa: CASSLTGGSSYEQYF; cdr3_nt: TGTGCCAGCAGTTTAACGGGGGGCAGCTCCTACGAGCAGTACTTC
d_call: .; j_call: TRBJ1-1; cdr3_length: 15; v_call: TRBV7-9; clone_size: .; cdr3_aa: CASSSHWGVDTEAFF; cdr3_nt: TGTGCCAGCAGCTCCCATTGGGGGGTTGACACTGAAGCTTTCTTT
d_call: .; j_call: TRBJ2-4; cdr3_length: 14; v_call: TRBV19; clone_size: .; cdr3_aa: CASSMWGPGDIQYF; cdr3_nt: TGTGCCAGTAGTATGTGGGGGCCGGGGGACATTCAGTACTTC
d_call: .; j_call: TRBJ2-1; cdr3_length: 15; v_call: TRBV7-3; clone_size: .; cdr3_aa: CASSSRQGSYNEQFF; cdr3_nt: TGTGCCAGCAGTAGCAGGCAGGGCTCCTACAATGAGCAGTTCTTC
d_call: .; j_call: TRBJ2-2; cdr3_length: 12; v_call: TRBV6-1; clone_size: .; cdr3_aa: CASYRALGELFF; cdr3_nt: TGTGCCAGCTATAGGGCACTCGGGGAGCTGTTTTTT
d_call: .; j_call: TRBJ2-3; cdr3_length: 17; v_call: TRBV7-3; clone_size: .; cdr3_aa: CASSLDPRFLGTDTQYF; cdr3_nt: TGTGCCAGCAGCTTAGATCCGAGATTCCTCGGCACAGATACGCAGTATTTT
d_call: .; j_call: TRBJ1-5; cdr3_length: 14; v_call: TRBV19; clone_size: few; cdr3_aa: CASSIQRGNQPQHF; cdr3_nt: TGTGCCAGTAGCATACAGAGAGGCAATCAGCCCCAGCATTTT
d_call: .; j_call: TRBJ2-7; cdr3_length: 12; v_call: TRBV7-2; clone_size: few; cdr3_aa: CASSLDRHQQYF; cdr3_nt: TGTGCCAGCAGCTTAGATCGGCACCAGCAGTACTTC
d_call: .; j_call: TRBJ1-5; cdr3_length: 15; v_call: TRBV6-5; clone_size: .; cdr3_aa: CASTRTAGANQPQHF; cdr3_nt: TGTGCCAGCACCCGAACGGCAGGGGCCAATCAGCCCCAGCATTTT
d_call: .; j_call: TRBJ1-1; cdr3_length: 16; v_call: TRBV30; clone_size: .; cdr3_aa: CAWSSGIQGRDTEAFF; cdr3_nt: TGTGCCTGGAGTAGTGGAATACAGGGTAGGGACACTGAAGCTTTCTTT
d_call: .; j_call: TRBJ2-7; cdr3_length: 12; v_call: TRBV28; clone_size: few; cdr3_aa: CASSPPSYEQYF; cdr3_nt: TGTGCCAGCAGTCCCCCCTCCTACGAGCAGTACTTC
d_call: .; j_call: TRBJ1-4; cdr3_length: 13; v_call: TRBV27; clone_size: .; cdr3_aa: CASCSIEGLKLFF; cdr3_nt: TGTGCCAGCTGCAGTATCGAGGGTCTAAAACTGTTTTTT
d_call: .; j_call: TRBJ2-5; cdr3_length: 16; v_call: TRBV9; clone_size: .; cdr3_aa: CASSVGVGLRQETQYF; cdr3_nt: TGTGCCAGCAGCGTAGGTGTAGGGCTACGGCAAGAGACCCAGTACTTC
d_call: TRBD1; j_call: TRBJ2-7; cdr3_length: 14; v_call: TRBV12-5; clone_size: .; cdr3_aa: CASGPGTGPGEQYF; cdr3_nt: TGTGCTAGTGGACCCGGGACAGGGCCGGGTGAGCAGTACTTC
d_call: TRBD2; j_call: TRBJ2-1; cdr3_length: 16; v_call: TRBV4-1; clone_size: .; cdr3_aa: CASSQRAGGRFDEQFF; cdr3_nt: TGCGCCAGCAGCCAAAGGGCGGGAGGGCGTTTCGATGAGCAGTTCTTC
d_call: TRBD1; j_call: TRBJ2-1; cdr3_length: 15; v_call: TRBV5-1; clone_size: .; cdr3_aa: CASSFFQGVSNEQFF; cdr3_nt: TGCGCCAGCAGCTTTTTCCAGGGGGTATCTAATGAGCAGTTCTTC
d_call: .; j_call: TRBJ1-5; cdr3_length: 15; v_call: TRBV7-2; clone_size: .; cdr3_aa: CASSHRFGGGQPQHF; cdr3_nt: TGTGCCAGCAGCCACCGGTTTGGGGGAGGTCAGCCCCAGCATTTT
d_call: .; j_call: TRBJ1-2; cdr3_length: 12; v_call: TRBV7-9; clone_size: few; cdr3_aa: CASSRGDYGYTF; cdr3_nt: TGTGCCAGCAGCAGGGGCGATTATGGCTACACCTTC
d_call: .; j_call: TRBJ2-1; cdr3_length: 16; v_call: TRBV7-2; clone_size: .; cdr3_aa: CASSLVRGARVNEQFF; cdr3_nt: TGTGCCAGCAGCTTAGTACGGGGGGCCCGTGTCAATGAGCAGTTCTTC
d_call: TRBD1; j_call: TRBJ1-2; cdr3_length: 14; v_call: TRBV27; clone_size: few; cdr3_aa: CASSLREGAYGYTF; cdr3_nt: TGTGCCAGCAGTTTGAGGGAGGGGGCTTATGGCTACACCTTC
d_call: .; j_call: TRBJ2-1; cdr3_length: 14; v_call: TRBV6-5; clone_size: .; cdr3_aa: CASSYEAGSTEQFF; cdr3_nt: TGTGCCAGCAGTTACGAGGCAGGGAGTACTGAGCAGTTCTTC
d_call: .; j_call: TRBJ2-1; cdr3_length: 15; v_call: TRBV13; clone_size: .; cdr3_aa: CASSSRQDIYNEQFF; cdr3_nt: TGTGCCAGCAGCTCGCGACAGGATATCTACAATGAGCAGTTCTTC
d_call: .; j_call: TRBJ1-4; cdr3_length: 13; v_call: TRBV9; clone_size: .; cdr3_aa: CASSVSPNEKLFF; cdr3_nt: TGTGCCAGCAGCGTATCCCCTAATGAAAAACTGTTTTTT
d_call: TRBD2; j_call: TRBJ2-3; cdr3_length: 17; v_call: TRBV6-1; clone_size: .; cdr3_aa: CASSERTSGSLGDTQYF; cdr3_nt: TGTGCCAGCAGTGAAAGGACTAGCGGGAGTTTAGGAGATACGCAGTATTTT
d_call: .; j_call: TRBJ1-1; cdr3_length: 12; v_call: TRBV7-2; clone_size: .; cdr3_aa: CASSFDGTEAFF; cdr3_nt: TGTGCCAGCAGCTTCGACGGCACTGAAGCTTTCTTT
d_call: .; j_call: TRBJ2-5; cdr3_length: 15; v_call: TRBV7-9; clone_size: .; cdr3_aa: CASSLWGGADETQYF; cdr3_nt: TGTGCCAGCAGCTTGTGGGGTGGGGCGGATGAGACCCAGTACTTC
d_call: TRBD2; j_call: TRBJ2-7; cdr3_length: 15; v_call: TRBV7-9; clone_size: .; cdr3_aa: CASSYSSGSSYEQYF; cdr3_nt: TGTGCCAGCAGCTACTCTAGCGGGAGCTCCTACGAGCAGTACTTC
d_call: .; j_call: TRBJ2-1; cdr3_length: 12; v_call: TRBV4-1; clone_size: .; cdr3_aa: CASSQARYEQFF; cdr3_nt: TGCGCCAGCAGCCAAGCTCGATATGAGCAGTTCTTC
d_call: .; j_call: TRBJ2-5; cdr3_length: 15; v_call: TRBV4-1; clone_size: .; cdr3_aa: CASSQSSTDGRGQYF; cdr3_nt: TGCGCCAGCAGCCAAAGTTCGACAGATGGTCGGGGCCAGTACTTC
d_call: TRBD1; j_call: TRBJ2-1; cdr3_length: 15; v_call: TRBV14; clone_size: .; cdr3_aa: CASSQGQGAYNEQFF; cdr3_nt: TGTGCCAGCAGCCAGGGACAGGGGGCCTACAATGAGCAGTTCTTC
d_call: .; j_call: TRBJ2-2; cdr3_length: 13; v_call: TRBV9; clone_size: once; cdr3_aa: CASSVRDAGELFF; cdr3_nt: TGTGCCAGCAGCGTACGGGATGCCGGGGAGCTGTTTTTT
d_call: .; j_call: TRBJ1-5; cdr3_length: 12; v_call: TRBV27; clone_size: few; cdr3_aa: CASSSDWGPQHF; cdr3_nt: TGTGCCAGCAGTTCAGACTGGGGACCCCAGCATTTT
d_call: .; j_call: TRBJ1-3; cdr3_length: 17; v_call: TRBV18; clone_size: .; cdr3_aa: CASSPREGTPSGNTIYF; cdr3_nt: TGTGCCAGCTCACCCCGGGAGGGGACGCCATCTGGAAACACCATATATTTT
d_call: TRBD2; j_call: TRBJ2-2; cdr3_length: 17; v_call: TRBV6-7; clone_size: few; cdr3_aa: CASSYPQTSGKAGELFF; cdr3_nt: TGTGCCAGCAGTTACCCTCAGACTAGCGGGAAGGCCGGGGAGCTGTTTTTT
d_call: TRBD1; j_call: TRBJ2-1; cdr3_length: 14; v_call: TRBV6-5; clone_size: .; cdr3_aa: CASRDPGGLREQFF; cdr3_nt: TGTGCCAGCAGAGATCCAGGGGGCCTCCGTGAGCAGTTCTTC
d_call: .; j_call: TRBJ2-3; cdr3_length: 14; v_call: TRBV30; clone_size: .; cdr3_aa: CAWSVGRSTDTQYF; cdr3_nt: TGTGCCTGGAGTGTAGGGAGAAGCACAGATACGCAGTATTTT